These 21 T cell receptor beta chains came from one sample sequenced in a study of OX40 agonist ivuxolimab in advanced cancers. Measured with immunoSEQ multiplex PCR; TCRdb has only the in-frame clones, and not every one. The sample yields about 50,000 clones, 82% seen once. Sequencing used CD4+ or CD8+ T cells sorted from blood, obtained in a trial of the OX40 agonist ivuxolimab. All receptors come from an adult with an advanced solid tumor such as melanoma, head and neck, liver or kidney cancer.

The chain joins TRBV18 to TRBJ1-3; TRBD1 agrees at 8 bases. The CDR3 totals 15 residues. Germline loops: CDR1 KGHSH, CDR2 LQKENI. V lost 3 bases to trimming and J lost 3 bases; unmatched junction nucleotides: 4. For the CDR3, the DNA is TGTGCCAGCTCACCGGGGACAGGCGGTGGAAACACCATATATTTT. Its translation: CASSPGTGGGNTIYF.

The rearrangement uses TRBV18 and TRBJ1-1; D unresolved. The V end lost 1 base, the J end lost 1 base, and 10 bases lay between the germline ends. Germline V gives CDR1 KGHSH, CDR2 LQKENI. The CDR3 is made up of 15 amino acids. The CDR3 here is CASSPQVTTNTEAFF. The CDR3, as DNA: TGTGCCAGCTCACCACAGGTGACCACGAACACTGAAGCTTTCTTT.

V gene TRBV7-9 combines with J gene TRBJ2-2, with 10 bases identical to TRBD2. The junction had 13 bases not matched to a gene; V was cut back by 7 bases and J by 2 bases. This CDR3 has 18 amino acids. CDR1 is SEHNR and CDR2 is FQNEAQ in the germline V gene (reference sequence). This chain's CDR3 is CASIYRASGGTNTGELFF. The CDR3, as DNA: TGTGCCAGCATCTATCGGGCTAGCGGGGGAACTAACACCGGGGAGCTGTTTTTT.

The rearrangement joins TRBV6-1 to TRBJ2-5; weak D call: TRBD2 (7 bases). The CDR3 is 12 residues long. CDR1 is MNHNS, CDR2 SASEGT, per germline. Deletions cut 2 bases from V and 7 bases from J, with 8 bases between. The CDR3 DNA reads as TGTGCCAGCAGTGAACGGGGGGCGACCCAGTACTTC. This sequence encodes CASSERGATQYF.

The chain is built from TRBV6-1 and TRBJ2-3; either TRBD1 or TRBD2 may supply D (5 bases each). Germline loops: CDR1 MNHNS, CDR2 SASEGT. Trimming removed 4 bases at V and 8 bases at J, with 19 bases between. CDR3 length: 15 amino acids. CDR3 amino acids: CASSGPGPKTGTQYF. CDR3 bases: TGTGCCAGCAGTGGCCCGGGACCTAAGACGGGTACGCAGTATTTT.

The CDR3 DNA reads TGTGCCAGCAGCGCCACAGGACAGTCAATGAACACTGAAGCTTTCTTT. Translation: CASSATGQSMNTEAFF. This rearrangement joins TRBV21-1 to TRBJ1-1; no DNA check was done on the table's D call, TRBD1. TRBV21-1 constitutes a pseudogene. CDR3 size: 16 residues.

The J gene is TRBJ2-3, the V gene TRBV10-3; D is perhaps TRBD2 (6 bases). The CDR3 loop spans 13 amino acids. CDR1 is ENHRY and CDR2 is SYGVKD in the germline V gene. Trimming took off 8 bases at V and 0 bases at J, with 9 bases between the two ends. CDR3 bases: TGTGCCATCCTAGCGTCTAGCACAGATACGCAGTATTTT. Residues: CAILASSTDTQYF.

The chain has TRBV11-2 and TRBJ1-1; D is possibly TRBD1 (5 bases). The CDR3 sequence is 16 residues long. Trimming shortened V by 0 bases and J by 1 base, and 12 bases separated the two germline ends. The germline CDR1 and CDR2 sequences are SGHAT and FQNNGV. Here the CDR3 DNA reads TGTGCCAGCAGCTTAGATGGGGCAGCTGCGAACACTGAAGCTTTCTTT. Its protein is CASSLDGAAANTEAFF. Filled out from reference TRBV11-2 and TRBJ1-1, the complete variable domain reads EAGVAQSPRYKIIEKRQSVAFWCNPISGHATLYWYQQILGQGPKLLIQFQNNGVVDDSQLPKDRFSAERLKGVDSTLKIQPAKLEDSAVYLCASSLDGAAANTEAFFGQGTRLTVV.

This chain links TRBV7-2 with TRBJ1-1, with a weak D call TRBD1 (6 bases). Germline CDR1 SGHTA, CDR2 FQGNSA. The CDR3 length is 16 residues. The germline V and J ends were trimmed by 0 bases and 5 bases, with 16 bases remaining between them. CDR3 sequence reads: CASSLAVWGGNTEAFF. The CDR3 bases are TGTGCCAGCAGCTTAGCCGTTTGGGGGGGCAATACTGAAGCTTTCTTT.

The chain couples TRBV5-1 to TRBJ1-4, with D tentatively TRBD1 (5 bases). V was trimmed by 3 bases and J by 8 bases, leaving 14 bases between them. The CDR3 sequence is 14 residues long. The germline V gene has CDR1 SGHRS and CDR2 YFSETQ. CDR3 amino acids: CASSSTDIREKLFF. The CDR3 bases are TGCGCCAGCAGCTCGACAGACATTCGGGAAAAACTGTTTTTT.

The chain is built from TRBV11-2 and TRBJ2-3; the match to TRBD1 covers 9 bases. Unmatched junction bases numbered 10, after V lost 5 bases and J lost 4 bases. This CDR3 comprises 16 residues. The germline V gene has CDR1 SGHAT and CDR2 FQNNGV. The CDR3 region is CASSTKTGGESDTQYF. DNA of the CDR3: TGTGCCAGCAGCACCAAAACAGGGGGCGAATCAGATACGCAGTATTTT.

The J gene is TRBJ2-1, the V gene TRBV29-1; D is possibly TRBD1 (5 bases). CDR1 SQVTM and CDR2 ANQGSEA come from the germline V gene. V lost 8 bases to trimming and J lost 8 bases, with 13 bases between them. This CDR3 is built from 11 residues. CDR3 loop: CSLGQFDEQFF. In nucleotides, the CDR3 is TGCAGCCTCGGACAATTCGATGAGCAGTTCTTC.

This chain links TRBV5-1 with TRBJ2-5, with 7 bases identical to TRBD2. The germline V gene encodes CDR1 SGHRS and CDR2 YFSETQ. With V trimmed by 4 bases and J by 1 base, 7 bases remained unmatched. The CDR3 runs to 15 residues. The CDR3 loop is CASSPGSSGQETQYF. CDR3 bases: TGCGCCAGCAGCCCCGGGTCTAGCGGCCAAGAGACCCAGTACTTC.

The chain has TRBV9 and TRBJ1-1; no definite D call. Germline V gives CDR1 SGDLS, CDR2 YYNGEE. The CDR3 sequence is 14 residues long. Trimming left V 0 bases short and J 0 bases short, with 6 bases between. CDR3 coding DNA: TGTGCCAGCAGCGTAGAGGCTATGAACACTGAAGCTTTCTTT. Its translation: CASSVEAMNTEAFF.

The chain couples TRBV2 to TRBJ2-6; possible D gene TRBD2, 5 bases. Germline V gene lookup returns CDR1 SNHLY and CDR2 FYNNEI. V was clipped by 8 bases and J by 2 bases, with 13 bases between them. The CDR3 loop spans 15 amino acids. This CDR3 reads CASGGRSPGANVLTF. CDR3 bases: TGTGCCAGCGGAGGACGGTCCCCTGGGGCCAACGTCCTGACTTTC. The full variable domain, with the rest looked up from reference TRBV2 and TRBJ2-6, is EPEVTQTPSHQVTQMGQEVILRCVPISNHLYFYWYRQILGQKVEFLVSFYNNEISEKSEIFDDQFSVERPDGSNFTLKIRSTKLEDSAMYFCASGGRSPGANVLTFGAGSRLTVL.

The chain joins TRBV5-4 to TRBJ2-3; perhaps TRBD2 as D (6 bases). This CDR3 is built from 14 residues. Germline CDR1 and CDR2: SGHNT and YYREEE (reference sequence). Trimming took off 4 bases at V and 1 base at J, with 10 bases between the two ends. CDR3 DNA: TGTGCCAGCAGCCGTAGGGAGGGCACAGATACGCAGTATTTT. As protein: CASSRREGTDTQYF.

The chain is built from TRBV18 and TRBJ2-2; D is perhaps TRBD1 or TRBD2 (5 bases each). Trimming stripped 0 bases from V and 7 bases from J, with 21 bases between. This CDR3 is 18 amino acids long. Germline V gene lookup returns CDR1 KGHSH and CDR2 LQKENI. CDR3 protein: CASSPPSGGSRRSGELFF. CDR3 DNA sequence: TGTGCCAGCTCACCACCGTCTGGGGGATCTCGAAGGAGCGGGGAGCTGTTTTTT.

The table lists this clone with a count of one. The V and J genes are TRBV28 and TRBJ1-2; no firm D call. This CDR3 region has 14 residues. Germline CDR1 reads MDHEN; CDR2 reads SYDVKM. V lost 4 bases and J 4 bases, leaving 13 bases between the germline ends. This CDR3 is CASSWAVRSYGYTF. The CDR3 DNA is TGTGCCAGCAGTTGGGCAGTGAGGTCCTATGGCTACACCTTC.

The V and J genes are TRBV7-6 and TRBJ1-1, with unresolved D. CDR3 length: 13 amino acids. Germline V CDR1 and CDR2: SGHVS, FNYEAQ. V was trimmed by 4 bases and J by 6 bases, leaving 12 bases between them. The CDR3: CASSSRPGAEAFF. The CDR3, as DNA: TGTGCCAGCAGCTCAAGACCCGGAGCTGAAGCTTTCTTT.

The V and J genes are TRBV7-9 and TRBJ2-3, with D perhaps being TRBD1 or TRBD2 (5 bases each). CDR1 SEHNR and CDR2 FQNEAQ come from the germline V gene (reference sequence). Between the trimmed V and J ends, which lost 7 bases and 4 bases, there was a span of 21 bases. The CDR3 length is 16 residues. The CDR3 is CASTQLGMGTSDTQYF. CDR3 nucleotides: TGTGCCAGCACCCAACTAGGGATGGGGACGTCAGATACGCAGTATTTT.

V and J are TRBV5-1 and TRBJ2-7, with D unclear. The V gene lost 0 bases and the J gene lost 5 bases, with 15 bases spanning the gap. Per the germline V gene, CDR1 is SGHRS and CDR2 is YFSETQ. The CDR3 totals 15 residues. The CDR3 loop reads CASSLDPVIAHEQYF. The CDR3 bases are TGCGCCAGCAGCTTGGATCCAGTTATAGCCCACGAGCAGTACTTC.